This T cell receptor beta chain was identified during a study of blood T cells in healthy people across ages. On the study more broadly: About one barcoded beta molecule per two T cells was captured by template switching.

A second PCR of about 7 to 12 cycles used a sample-barcoded 5' primer and a J-beta primer mix. TCRdb re-called the 5' RACE reads with MiXCR, one entry per CDR3 protein. The sample carries about 930,000 distinct CDR3 sequences, almost 30% recorded once. The CDR3 is 18 residues long. The data also belong to a second study, concerning T cells of mothers and their children. This second study notes: All donors were healthy and Caucasian; they were a few mothers and their six children. Unrelated pairs and related pairs have their TCR recombination output shaped similarly by thymic selection.

The rearrangement links TRBV12-3 or TRBV12-4 to TRBJ2-1, with 11 bases fitting TRBD2. The J call may be faulty, since TRBJ2-7 better matches the DNA end. The sequenced material came from blood. This TCR came from a woman between 40 and 50 years old in good health. CDR3 loop: CASSLGIRLAGGDNEQYF. CDR3 nucleotide sequence: TGTGCCAGCAGTTTAGGCATAAGGCTAGCGGGGGGAGACAATGAGCAGTACTTC.